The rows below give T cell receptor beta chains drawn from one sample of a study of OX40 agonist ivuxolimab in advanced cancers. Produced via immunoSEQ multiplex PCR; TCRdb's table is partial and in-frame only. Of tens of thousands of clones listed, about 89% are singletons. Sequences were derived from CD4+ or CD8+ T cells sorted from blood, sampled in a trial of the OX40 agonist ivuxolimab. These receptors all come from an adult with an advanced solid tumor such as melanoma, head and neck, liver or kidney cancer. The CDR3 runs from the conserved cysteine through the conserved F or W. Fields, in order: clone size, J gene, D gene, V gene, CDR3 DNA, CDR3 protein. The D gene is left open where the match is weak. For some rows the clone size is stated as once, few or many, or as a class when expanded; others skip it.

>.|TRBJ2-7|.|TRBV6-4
TGTGCCAGCAGTGAAGTCGTAGGGCAGGTCCTTTACGAGCAGTACTTC
CASSEVVGQVLYEQYF
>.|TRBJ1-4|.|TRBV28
TGTGCCAGCACTATCGGAGCAGGACTGTTTTTT
CASTIGAGLFF
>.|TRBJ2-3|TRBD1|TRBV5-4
TGTGCCAGCAGCTTGTTTTCCGGGACAGGGGTTACAGATACGCAGTATTTT
CASSLFSGTGVTDTQYF
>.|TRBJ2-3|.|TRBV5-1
TGCGCCAGCAGCTTGGGGGACGCTACAGATACGCAGTATTTT
CASSLGDATDTQYF
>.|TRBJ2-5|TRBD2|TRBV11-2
TGTGCCAGCCGGCGGGGGGGCCTTCAAGAGACCCAGTACTTC
CASRRGGLQETQYF
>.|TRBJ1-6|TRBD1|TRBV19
TGTGCCAGTAGTCCGTCCGGGACAGGGCGTTCACCCCTCCACTTT
CASSPSGTGRSPLHF
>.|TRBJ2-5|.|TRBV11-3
TGTGCCACCTCTATACAGACTATACAAGAGACCCAGTACTTC
CATSIQTIQETQYF
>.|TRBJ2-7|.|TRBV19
TGTGCCAGTAGTATGTGGGGCGAGAGCTACGAGCAGTACTTC
CASSMWGESYEQYF
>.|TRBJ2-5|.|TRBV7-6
TGTGCCAGCAGCCCACGGGTAGAGACCCAGTACTTC
CASSPRVETQYF
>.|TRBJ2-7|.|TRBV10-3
TGTGCCATCAGGAGACAGGTAGGGTACGAGCAGTACTTC
CAIRRQVGYEQYF
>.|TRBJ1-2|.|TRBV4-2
TGTGCCAGCAGCCCCCAAGAAAGGAGGTTCTCTTATGGCTACACCTTC
CASSPQERRFSYGYTF
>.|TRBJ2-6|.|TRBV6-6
TGTGCCAGCAGCAGCACAGGGTTAGCTGGGGCCAACGTCCTGACTTTC
CASSSTGLAGANVLTF
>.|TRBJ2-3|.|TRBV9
TGTGCCAGCAGCGTAGAGGGGCGGGTGGCAGATACGCAGTATTTT
CASSVEGRVADTQYF
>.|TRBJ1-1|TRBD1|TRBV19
TGTGCCAGCCGGGACAGGGGAGACGCTGAAGCTTTCTTT
CASRDRGDAEAFF
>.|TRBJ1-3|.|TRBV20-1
TGCAGTGCTAGAGGAAGAAACACCATATATTTT
CSARGRNTIYF
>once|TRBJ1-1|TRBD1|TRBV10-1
TGCGCCAGCAGTGAGAGACAGGGGGCGAGTACTGAAGCTTTCTTT
CASSERQGASTEAFF
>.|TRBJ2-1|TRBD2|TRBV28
TGTGCCAGCAGTTCGACTAGCGGGGGATACAATGAGCAGTTCTTC
CASSSTSGGYNEQFF
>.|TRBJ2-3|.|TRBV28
TGTGCCATTGACCGTGGGGCAGATACGCAGTATTTT
CAIDRGADTQYF
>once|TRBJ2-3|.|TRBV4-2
TGTGCCAGCAGCCACTCGGGACCACCCGGCACAGATACGCAGTATTTT
CASSHSGPPGTDTQYF
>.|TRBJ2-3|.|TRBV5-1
TGCGCCAGCAGCTTGGAAGGCTTCACAGATACGCAGTATTTT
CASSLEGFTDTQYF
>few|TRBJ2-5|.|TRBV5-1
TGCGCCAGCAGCCTGGGATATCAAGAGACCCAGTACTTC
CASSLGYQETQYF
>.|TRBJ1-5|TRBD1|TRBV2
TGTGCCAGCAGACAGGGGTTCGATCAGCCCCAGCATTTT
CASRQGFDQPQHF
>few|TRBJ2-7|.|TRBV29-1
TGCAGCGTTGAAGTGAAGGGGTGGCCCTCCTACGAGCAGTACTTC
CSVEVKGWPSYEQYF
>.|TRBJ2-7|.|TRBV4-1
TGCGCCAGCAGCCAATCCCTTTACCGGACAACCTACGAGCAGTACTTC
CASSQSLYRTTYEQYF